The present T cell receptor beta chain was sequenced within a study of identifying expanded T cells in peripheral blood. Sequencing was performed with immunoSEQ multiplex PCR; in TCRdb, only in-frame clones are kept and a portion is missing. The sample contains some 120,000 clones, approximately 84% of which appear only once. No infections or other immune events were documented during collection. Note on this clone: Antigen: not known.

Study-wide findings and caveats: Differentially abundant clones: around 1.2 between replicates, 16.4 at around 15 days, around 20 at four. Roughly two-week clone count variance significantly increased as total template count grew.

The CDR3 is 16 amino acids. The germline V gene encodes CDR1 LGHNA and CDR2 YSLEER. V lost 0 bases and J lost 2, with 11 bases in between. Sequencing was done on a sample of blood. The TCR was taken from a person aged 18 to 70 in good health. This chain joins TRBV4-3 and TRBJ2-1; no reliable D call. The CDR3 protein is CASSQDLEATYNEQFF. CDR3 sequence (DNA): TGCGCCAGCAGCCAAGATCTAGAGGCGACCTACAATGAGCAGTTCTTC.